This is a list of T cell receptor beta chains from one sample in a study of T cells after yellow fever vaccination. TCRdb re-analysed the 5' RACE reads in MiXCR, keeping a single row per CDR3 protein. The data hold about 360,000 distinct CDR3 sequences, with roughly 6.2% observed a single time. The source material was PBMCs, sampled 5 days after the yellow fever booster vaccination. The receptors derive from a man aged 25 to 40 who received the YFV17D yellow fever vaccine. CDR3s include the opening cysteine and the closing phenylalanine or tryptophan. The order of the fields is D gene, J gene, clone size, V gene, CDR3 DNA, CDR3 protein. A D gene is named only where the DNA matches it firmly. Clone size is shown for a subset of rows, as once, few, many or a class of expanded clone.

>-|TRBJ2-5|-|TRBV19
TGTGCCAGTAGCGACAACCTCCAAGAGACCCAGTACTTC
CASSDNLQETQYF
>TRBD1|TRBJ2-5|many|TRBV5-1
TGCGCCAGCAGCCCATCCGGGACAGGGGGCGGCGAGACCCAGTACTTC
CASSPSGTGGGETQYF
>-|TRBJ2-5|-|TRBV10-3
TGTGCCATCAGTGAGTCCGTCATCGAGACCCAGTACTTC
CAISESVIETQYF
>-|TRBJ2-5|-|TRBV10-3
TGTGCCATCAGAGATGAGCCGGGGGCCTCGTCGAAGGAGGAGACCCAGTACTTC
CAIRDEPGASSKEETQYF
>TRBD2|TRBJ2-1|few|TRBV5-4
TGTGCCAGCAGCAAAGGCCTAGCGGAGGTCGGCAATGAGCAGTTCTTC
CASSKGLAEVGNEQFF
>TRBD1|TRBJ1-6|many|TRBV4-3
TGCGCCAGCAGCCCCCGGACAGGCACGAGGGCTAATTCACCCCTCCACTTT
CASSPRTGTRANSPLHF
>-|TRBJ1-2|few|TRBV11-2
TGTGCCAGCAGCCCCGGACAGATCTATGGCTACACCTTC
CASSPGQIYGYTF
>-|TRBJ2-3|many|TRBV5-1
TGCGCCAGCAGCTTGGAATGGTGGGATACGCAGTATTTT
CASSLEWWDTQYF
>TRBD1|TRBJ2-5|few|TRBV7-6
TGTGCCAGCAGCCCGGGACAGGGGATTTGGGAGACCCAGTACTTC
CASSPGQGIWETQYF
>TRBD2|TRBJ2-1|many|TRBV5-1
TGCGCCAGCAGCTTGGCCGGGGGGGTCTCCTACAATGAGCAGTTCTTC
CASSLAGGVSYNEQFF
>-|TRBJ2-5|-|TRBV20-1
TGCAGTGCAAGGGACGGCCCGGGGACCCAGTACTTC
CSARDGPGTQYF
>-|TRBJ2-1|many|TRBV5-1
TGCGCCAGCAGCTTGCCGACCCCGGGTGAGCAGTTCTTC
CASSLPTPGEQFF
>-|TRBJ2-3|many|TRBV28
TGTGCCAGCGGCACCACAGATACGCAGTATTTT
CASGTTDTQYF
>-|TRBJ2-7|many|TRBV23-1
TGCGCCAGCAGTCGTCCAGCTGTCTCCTACGAGCAGTACTTC
CASSRPAVSYEQYF
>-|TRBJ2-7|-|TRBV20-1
TGCAGTGCCGTACGGAGAGCCTACGAGCAGTACTTC
CSAVRRAYEQYF
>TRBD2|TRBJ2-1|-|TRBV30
TGTGCCTGGACACTTAGCGGGAGGGCCAGAGAGCAGTTCTTC
CAWTLSGRAREQFF